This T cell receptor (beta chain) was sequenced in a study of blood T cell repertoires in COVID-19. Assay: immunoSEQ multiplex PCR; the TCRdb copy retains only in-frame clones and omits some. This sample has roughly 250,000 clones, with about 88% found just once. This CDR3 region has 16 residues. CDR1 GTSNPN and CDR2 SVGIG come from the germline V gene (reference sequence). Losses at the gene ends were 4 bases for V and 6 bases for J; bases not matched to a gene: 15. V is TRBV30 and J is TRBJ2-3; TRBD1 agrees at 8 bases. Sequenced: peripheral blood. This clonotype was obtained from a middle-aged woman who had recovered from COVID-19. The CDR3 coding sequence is TGTGCCTGGACCCCCCGGACAGGGCTAAGGGTTGATACGCAGTATTTT. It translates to CAWTPRTGLRVDTQYF.